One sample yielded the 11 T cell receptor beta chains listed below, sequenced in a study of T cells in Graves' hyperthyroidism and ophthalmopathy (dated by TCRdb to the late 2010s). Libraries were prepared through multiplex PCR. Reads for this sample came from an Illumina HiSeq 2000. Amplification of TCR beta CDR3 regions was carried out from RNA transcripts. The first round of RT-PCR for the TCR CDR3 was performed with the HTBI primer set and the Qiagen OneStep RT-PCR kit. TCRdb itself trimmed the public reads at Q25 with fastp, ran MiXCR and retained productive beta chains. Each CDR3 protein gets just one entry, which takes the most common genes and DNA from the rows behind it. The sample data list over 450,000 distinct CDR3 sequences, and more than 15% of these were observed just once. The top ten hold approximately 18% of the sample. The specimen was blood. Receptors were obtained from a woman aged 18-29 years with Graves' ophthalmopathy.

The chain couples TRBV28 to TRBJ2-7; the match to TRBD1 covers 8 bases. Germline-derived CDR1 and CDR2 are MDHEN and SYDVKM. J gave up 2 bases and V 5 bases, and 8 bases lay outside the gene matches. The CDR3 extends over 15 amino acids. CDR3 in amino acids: CASSPAGTGTYEQYF. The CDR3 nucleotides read TGTGCCAGCAGTCCCGCCGGGACAGGTACCTACGAGCAGTACTTC.

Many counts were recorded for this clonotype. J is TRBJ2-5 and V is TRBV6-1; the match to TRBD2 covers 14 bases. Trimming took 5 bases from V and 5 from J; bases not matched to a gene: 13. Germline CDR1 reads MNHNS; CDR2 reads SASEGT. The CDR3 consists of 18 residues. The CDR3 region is CASSRPGLAGAVSETQYF. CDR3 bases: TGTGCCAGCAGTCGACCGGGACTAGCGGGGGCGGTAAGCGAGACCCAGTACTTC.

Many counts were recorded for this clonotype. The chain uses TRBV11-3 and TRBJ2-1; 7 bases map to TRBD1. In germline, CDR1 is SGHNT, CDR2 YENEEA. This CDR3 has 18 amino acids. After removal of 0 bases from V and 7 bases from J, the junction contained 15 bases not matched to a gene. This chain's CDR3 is CASSLDSWDRRSSNEQFF. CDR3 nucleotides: TGTGCCAGCAGCTTAGATTCCTGGGACAGACGCAGCTCTAATGAGCAGTTCTTC. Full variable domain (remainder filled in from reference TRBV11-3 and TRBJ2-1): EAGVVQSPRYKIIEKKQPVAFWCNPISGHNTLYWYLQNLGQGPELLIRYENEEAVDDSQLPKDRFSAERLKGVDSTLKIQPAELGDSAVYLCASSLDSWDRRSSNEQFFGPGTRLTVL.

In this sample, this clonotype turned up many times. In DNA form, the CDR3 reads TGTGCCAGCAGTTTCGCCCCGAACACTGAAGCTTTCTTT. Translated, it gives CASSFAPNTEAFF. This sequence joins TRBV12-3 or TRBV12-4 and TRBJ1-1; no clear D gene. This CDR3 comprises 13 residues. The germline V and J ends were trimmed by 3 bases and 1 base, with 6 bases remaining between them.

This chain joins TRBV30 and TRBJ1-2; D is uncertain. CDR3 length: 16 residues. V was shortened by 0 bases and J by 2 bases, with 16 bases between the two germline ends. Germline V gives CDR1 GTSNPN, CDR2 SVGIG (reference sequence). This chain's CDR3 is CAWSVQLSRANYGYTF. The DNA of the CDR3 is TGTGCCTGGAGTGTACAACTCTCTAGAGCGAACTATGGCTACACCTTC.

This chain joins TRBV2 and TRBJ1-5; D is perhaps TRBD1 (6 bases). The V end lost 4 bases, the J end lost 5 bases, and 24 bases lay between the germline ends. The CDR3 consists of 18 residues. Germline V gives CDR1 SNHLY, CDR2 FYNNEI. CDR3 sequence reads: CASSAGGGGRERDQPQHF. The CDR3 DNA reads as TGTGCCAGCAGTGCGGGGGGGGGGGGCCGGGAGAGGGATCAGCCCCAGCATTTT.

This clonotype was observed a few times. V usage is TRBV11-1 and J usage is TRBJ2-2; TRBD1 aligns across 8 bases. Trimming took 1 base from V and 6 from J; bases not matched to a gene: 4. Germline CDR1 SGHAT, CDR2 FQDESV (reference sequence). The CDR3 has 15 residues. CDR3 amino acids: CASSLGTGSPGELFF. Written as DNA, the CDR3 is TGTGCCAGCAGCTTAGGGACAGGGTCCCCCGGGGAGCTGTTTTTT.

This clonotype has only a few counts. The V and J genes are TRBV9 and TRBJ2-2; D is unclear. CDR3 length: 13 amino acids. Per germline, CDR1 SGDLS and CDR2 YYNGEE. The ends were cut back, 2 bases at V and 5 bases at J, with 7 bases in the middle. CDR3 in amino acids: CASSVATTGELFF. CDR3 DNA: TGTGCCAGCAGCGTCGCGACAACCGGGGAGCTGTTTTTT.

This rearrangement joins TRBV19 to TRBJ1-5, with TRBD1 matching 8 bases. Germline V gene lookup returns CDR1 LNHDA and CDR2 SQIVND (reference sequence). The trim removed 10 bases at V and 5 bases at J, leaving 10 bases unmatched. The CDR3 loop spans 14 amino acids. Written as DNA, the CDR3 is TGTGCCACCGGTGACAGGGGAGTATATCAGCCCCAGCATTTT. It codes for CATGDRGVYQPQHF. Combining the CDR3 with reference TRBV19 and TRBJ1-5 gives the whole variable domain DGGITQSPKYLFRKEGQNVTLSCEQNLNHDAMYWYRQDPGQGLRLIYYSQIVNDFQKGDIAEGYSVSREKKESFPLTVTSAQKNPTAFYLCATGDRGVYQPQHFGDGTRLSIL.

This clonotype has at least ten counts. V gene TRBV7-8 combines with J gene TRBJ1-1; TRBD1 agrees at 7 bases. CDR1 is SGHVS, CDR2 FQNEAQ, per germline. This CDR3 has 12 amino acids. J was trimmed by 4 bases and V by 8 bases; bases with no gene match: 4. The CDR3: CASLDRSTEAFF. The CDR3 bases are TGTGCCAGCCTGGACAGGTCCACTGAAGCTTTCTTT.

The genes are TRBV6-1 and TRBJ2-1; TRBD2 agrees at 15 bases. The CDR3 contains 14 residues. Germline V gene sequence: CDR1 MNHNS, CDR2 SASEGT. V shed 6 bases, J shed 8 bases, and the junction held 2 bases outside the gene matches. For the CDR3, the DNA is TGTGCCAGCAGGAGGACTAGCGGGGGGGATGAGCAGTTCTTC. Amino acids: CASRRTSGGDEQFF.